The 29 T cell receptor beta chains presented below share a single source sample, sequenced in a study of cytomegalovirus exposure and HLA in healthy donors. PCR primers comprised 60 Vbeta and 13 Jbeta primers. Measured with immunoSEQ multiplex PCR; TCRdb has only the in-frame clones, and not every one. This table holds approximately 110,000 clones, about 70% found once. Source material: PBMCs. Receptor source: a woman aged 55-69 years in good health and CMV-seropositive.

The J gene is TRBJ2-1, the V gene TRBV7-2; D is perhaps TRBD2 (5 bases). V lost 0 bases, J lost 0 bases, and 9 bases lay in between. The CDR3 is 16 amino acids. Germline CDR1 and CDR2: SGHTA and FQGNSA. CDR3 coding DNA: TGTGCCAGCAGCTTAGCGAGCGGCCTCTCCTACAATGAGCAGTTCTTC. It codes for CASSLASGLSYNEQFF.

This clone appeared a single time. The DNA for the CDR3 is TGTGCCAGCAGCCCGGGGACTGGAGCTAACTATGGCTACACCTTC. It codes for CASSPGTGANYGYTF. The rearrangement joins TRBV28 to TRBJ1-2, with D possibly TRBD1 on 5 matching bases. This CDR3 region has 15 residues. The V gene lost 6 bases and the J gene lost 0 bases, with 14 bases spanning the gap. CDR1 is MDHEN and CDR2 is SYDVKM in the germline V gene.

The chain recombines TRBV19 with TRBJ1-3; D remains ambiguous. V shed 10 bases and J shed 0 bases, with 13 bases lying between them. This CDR3 spans 14 amino acids. CDR1 is LNHDA, CDR2 SQIVND, per germline (reference sequence). As DNA, the CDR3 is TGTGCCACCAAGCGGATGAGCTCTGGAAACACCATATATTTT. This sequence encodes CATKRMSSGNTIYF.

This clone was counted a single time. The genes are TRBV14 and TRBJ1-1; possibly TRBD1 for D (6 bases). The CDR3 sequence is 14 residues long. Germline V lookup: CDR1 SGHDN, CDR2 FVKESK. The ends were cut back, 4 bases at V and 5 bases at J, with 14 bases in the middle. The CDR3 loop is CASSLTGYSTEAFF. The CDR3 DNA reads as TGTGCCAGCAGCCTAACAGGGTACTCAACTGAAGCTTTCTTT.

V usage is TRBV19 and J usage is TRBJ1-1, with 7 bases that match TRBD1. The junction had 10 bases not matched to a gene; V was cut back by 6 bases and J by 3 bases. Germline values: CDR1 LNHDA, CDR2 SQIVND (reference sequence). CDR3 length equals 15 residues. CDR3 DNA sequence: TGTGCCAGTAGCAGATCTGGGGACAGTTACACTGAAGCTTTCTTT. It specifies CASSRSGDSYTEAFF. The full variable domain, in which reference TRBV19 and TRBJ1-1 provide the parts outside the CDR3, is DGGITQSPKYLFRKEGQNVTLSCEQNLNHDAMYWYRQDPGQGLRLIYYSQIVNDFQKGDIAEGYSVSREKKESFPLTVTSAQKNPTAFYLCASSRSGDSYTEAFFGQGTRLTVV.

This clone was seen a few times. The chain has TRBV18 and TRBJ1-1; possibly TRBD1 for D (5 bases). The CDR3 loop spans 15 amino acids. CDR1 is KGHSH, CDR2 LQKENI, per germline. V was clipped by 6 bases and J by 3 bases, with 17 bases between them. CDR3 region: CASSRGGGEYTEAFF. CDR3 DNA: TGTGCCAGCTCCCGCGGTGGAGGGGAGTACACTGAAGCTTTCTTT.

This chain uses TRBV6-6 with TRBJ1-4; 7 bases fit TRBD1. Per the germline V gene, CDR1 is MNHNY and CDR2 is SVGAGI (reference sequence). V gave up 7 bases and J gave up 3 bases; unmatched junction bases: 8. The length of the CDR3 is 15 residues. The CDR3 sequence is CASKPLDRPNEKLFF. CDR3 bases: TGTGCCAGCAAGCCACTGGACAGGCCTAATGAAAAACTGTTTTTT.

In its sample, this clone was seen a few times. This chain uses TRBV6-5 with TRBJ1-1; D is perhaps TRBD1 (6 bases). CDR1 is MNHEY, CDR2 SVGAGI, per germline. This CDR3 comprises 15 residues. Trimming shortened V by 3 bases and J by 6 bases, and 17 bases separated the two germline ends. CDR3 sequence: CASSYSSGRGAEAFF. The CDR3 bases are TGTGCCAGCAGTTATTCCTCCGGGAGGGGGGCTGAAGCTTTCTTT.

The chain employs TRBV18 and TRBJ2-1; 15 positions match TRBD2. Germline lookup yields CDR1 KGHSH and CDR2 LQKENI. With 0 bases clipped from V and 0 bases from J, the junction kept 0 bases outside the gene matches. This CDR3 has 18 residues. The CDR3 nucleotides read TGTGCCAGCTCACCACCGGGACTAGCGGGAGGCTCCTACAATGAGCAGTTCTTC. This translates into CASSPPGLAGGSYNEQFF.

The CDR3 nucleotides are TGTGCCAGCAGCCAAGTCCTCAGTTCACCCCTCCACTTT. Residues: CASSQVLSSPLHF. The chain employs TRBV14 and TRBJ1-6; D uncertain. Germline CDR1 SGHDN, CDR2 FVKESK. The CDR3 loop spans 13 amino acids. V dropped 1 base and J dropped 9 bases, with 7 bases sitting between them.

The V gene is TRBV27, the J gene TRBJ2-1; the D gene is possibly TRBD1 (5 bases). V lost 2 bases to trimming and J lost 3 bases, with 11 bases between them. Per germline, CDR1 MNHEY and CDR2 SMNVEV (reference sequence). This CDR3 is 15 amino acids long. The CDR3 DNA sequence: TGTGCCAGCAGTTTAATCGCAGGGCACTACAATGAGCAGTTCTTC. Translation: CASSLIAGHYNEQFF.

This rearrangement joins TRBV21-1 to TRBJ2-1; no check of the table's D call, TRBD2, against the DNA was made. TRBV21-1 is a known pseudogene. This CDR3 spans 13 amino acids. The CDR3, as DNA: TGTGCCGGCGGACTAGCGGGGGGTGGTGAGCAGTTCTTC. Translated: CAGGLAGGGEQFF.

This chain uses TRBV6-5 with TRBJ2-7, with TRBD2 as a possible D gene (6 bases). Germline loops: CDR1 MNHEY, CDR2 SVGAGI. CDR3 length equals 12 residues. V shed 5 bases and J shed 3 bases, with 8 bases lying between them. CDR3 DNA sequence: TGTGCCAGCAGTGAAGCGGGCTACGAGCAGTACTTC. Amino acids: CASSEAGYEQYF.

The gene calls are TRBV14 and TRBJ2-1, with 11 bases aligning to TRBD2. The length of the CDR3 is 15 residues. The V gene's germline CDR1 is SGHDN and CDR2 FVKESK. V was pared by 5 bases and J by 5 bases, with 5 bases of the junction left unmatched. CDR3: CASSFRLAGHNEQFF. The CDR3 DNA reads as TGTGCCAGCAGCTTTCGACTAGCGGGGCACAATGAGCAGTTCTTC.

The chain couples TRBV19 to TRBJ1-1; no firm D call. Germline assignment: CDR1 LNHDA and CDR2 SQIVND (reference sequence). The length of the CDR3 is 13 residues. Trimming left V 7 bases short and J 8 bases short, with 17 bases between. For the CDR3, the DNA is TGTGCCAGTAAAGATAATGGGCCCGGAGAAGCTTTCTTT. It codes for CASKDNGPGEAFF.

This clone has just a few counts. The chain links TRBV2 to TRBJ2-3; 7 bases align to TRBD2. CDR1 is SNHLY and CDR2 is FYNNEI in the germline V gene. V lost 3 bases to trimming and J lost 6 bases; unmatched junction nucleotides: 0. The CDR3 is 12 amino acids. In nucleotides, the CDR3 is TGTGCCAGCAGTGAGCGGGAGGATACGCAGTATTTT. Protein: CASSEREDTQYF.

V and J are TRBV4-3 and TRBJ2-1; 9 bases fit TRBD2. Losses at the gene ends were 4 bases for V and 3 bases for J; bases not matched to a gene: 10. This CDR3 is 17 amino acids long. CDR1 and CDR2 (germline): LGHNA, YSLEER. CDR3 loop: CASSPFTGLASYNEQFF. The CDR3 DNA reads as TGCGCCAGCAGCCCCTTCACCGGACTAGCGAGCTACAATGAGCAGTTCTTC.

The gene calls are TRBV7-9 and TRBJ2-2; a weak D match, TRBD2 (7 bases). The CDR3 is made up of 16 amino acids. Germline values: CDR1 SEHNR, CDR2 FQNEAQ (reference sequence). The V end lost 5 bases, the J end lost 1 base, and 14 bases lay between the germline ends. The CDR3 spells CASSPQRGGNTGELFF. The DNA of the CDR3 is TGTGCCAGCAGCCCCCAGAGGGGGGGGAACACCGGGGAGCTGTTTTTT.

This clone has only one observation. This chain connects TRBV29-1 to TRBJ1-2, with D perhaps matching TRBD1 (5 bases). CDR1 is SQVTM, CDR2 ANQGSEA, per germline. The V end was cut by 7 bases, the J end by 4 bases, with 13 bases between. The CDR3 consists of 12 residues. The CDR3 DNA sequence: TGCAGCGCTGGTGGGGGGAGCTATGGCTACACCTTC. Translating it yields CSAGGGSYGYTF.

The chain uses TRBV5-4 and TRBJ1-2; D is possibly TRBD1 (6 bases). V dropped 2 bases and J dropped 4 bases, with 18 bases sitting between them. Germline CDR1 SGHNT, CDR2 YYREEE (reference sequence). The CDR3 covers 16 residues. In nucleotides, the CDR3 is TGTGCCAGCAGCTTCTCGGACAGCCTTTACCTCTATGGCTACACCTTC. Residues: CASSFSDSLYLYGYTF.

The gene calls are TRBV18 and TRBJ1-2, with D possibly TRBD1 on 5 matching bases. Germline assignment: CDR1 KGHSH and CDR2 LQKENI. The CDR3 loop spans 16 amino acids. The V gene lost 1 base and the J gene lost 3 bases, with 15 bases spanning the gap. CDR3: CASSPRLSQGDYGYTF. The CDR3 DNA reads as TGTGCCAGCTCACCACGTCTTTCCCAGGGTGACTATGGCTACACCTTC.

The V gene is TRBV2, the J gene TRBJ1-1; 7 nucleotides line up with TRBD1. V gave up 5 bases and J gave up 1 base; unmatched junction bases: 4. There are 14 residues in the CDR3. Germline V gene sequence: CDR1 SNHLY, CDR2 FYNNEI. CDR3 sequence reads: CASSIRDRNTEAFF. The CDR3 nucleotides read TGTGCCAGCAGTATCCGGGACAGGAACACTGAAGCTTTCTTT.

V and J are TRBV6-5 and TRBJ2-2; D possibly corresponds to TRBD2 (6 bases). The CDR3 extends over 15 amino acids. The germline V gene has CDR1 MNHEY and CDR2 SVGAGI. V lost 6 bases to trimming and J lost 2 bases, with 13 bases between them. In DNA, the CDR3 is TGTGCCAGCAGACCAACCGGGACTAACACCGGGGAGCTGTTTTTT. Its translation is CASRPTGTNTGELFF.

In its sample, this clone was seen a few times. The chain employs TRBV7-8 and TRBJ2-1; D uncertain. The CDR3 consists of 13 residues. Germline CDR1 reads SGHVS; CDR2 reads FQNEAQ. With 0 bases removed from V and 6 bases from J, the gap between germline ends came to 6 bases. CDR3 sequence reads: CASSLALSNEQFF. CDR3 coding DNA: TGTGCCAGCAGCTTAGCTCTTTCCAATGAGCAGTTCTTC.

The V call is TRBV27, the J call TRBJ2-1; 9 bases are a match to TRBD2. The CDR3 loop spans 16 amino acids. The V gene end was trimmed by 8 bases and the J gene end by 0 bases; junction bases not matched to a gene: 8. CDR1 MNHEY and CDR2 SMNVEV come from the germline V gene (reference sequence). CDR3 DNA sequence: TGTGCCAGCGGACCCATACTAGCGGGCTCCTACAATGAGCAGTTCTTC. This gives the protein CASGPILAGSYNEQFF.

The chain links TRBV4-3 to TRBJ2-1, with 8 nucleotides matching TRBD2. The CDR3 spans 15 residues. Trimming cost V 0 bases and J 6 bases; bases outside gene matches: 4. The germline gives CDR1 LGHNA, CDR2 YSLEER. This CDR3 is CASSQETGGSNEQFF. In nucleotides, the CDR3 is TGCGCCAGCAGCCAAGAGACGGGAGGGTCCAATGAGCAGTTCTTC.

V is TRBV6-1 and J is TRBJ1-2; D may be TRBD1 (5 bases). Per germline, CDR1 MNHNS and CDR2 SASEGT. CDR3 size: 17 residues. The germline V and J ends were trimmed by 2 bases and 3 bases, with 19 bases remaining between them. CDR3 amino acids: CASSEKGRAKLDYGYTF. DNA for the CDR3: TGTGCCAGCAGTGAAAAAGGCAGGGCGAAGTTGGACTATGGCTACACCTTC.

The chain couples TRBV7-3 to TRBJ2-7; TRBD2 matches 8 bases. The V segment lost 2 bases and the J segment 3 bases; nucleotides outside the gene matches: 6. CDR3 length: 15 amino acids. From germline, CDR1 is SGHTA and CDR2 FQGTGA. CDR3 sequence (DNA): TGTGCCAGCAGCTTAGGAGGGCGGGAGGACTACGAGCAGTACTTC. It translates to CASSLGGREDYEQYF.

V usage is TRBV4-1 and J usage is TRBJ2-7; the D gene is possibly TRBD2 (5 bases). Germline CDR1 MGHRA, CDR2 YSYEKL. The CDR3 is made up of 14 amino acids. Trimming cost V 1 base and J 3 bases, with 10 bases left between them. Here the CDR3 DNA reads TGCGCCAGCAGCCAAGGGGTCGAGGGCTACGAGCAGTACTTC. This translates into CASSQGVEGYEQYF.